This entry describes one T cell receptor (beta chain). Its antigen remains unidentified. This specimen comes from a study of cytomegalovirus exposure and HLA in healthy donors. The study's findings and limits: For presence/absence analyses, sequencing depth was assumed to be roughly uniform across donors.

13 Jbeta primers and 60 Vbeta primers were used for the PCR. Only in-frame clones appear in the TCRdb table, and some are missing; sequencing was by immunoSEQ multiplex PCR. This sample carries approximately 42,000 clones, with more than 8% going to the ten biggest clones. The material sequenced was PBMCs. The sequence derives from a male donor in good health and CMV-seronegative.

The CDR3 DNA reads TGTGCCAGCACACGGGCGGGAGGCACAGATACGCAGTATTTT. It yields the protein CASTRAGGTDTQYF. J is TRBJ2-3 and V is TRBV6-1, with 7 bases aligning to TRBD2. CDR1 and CDR2 from the germline V gene are MNHNS and SASEGT. J gave up 1 base and V 7 bases, and 5 bases lay outside the gene matches. The CDR3 totals 14 residues.